These T cell receptor beta chains were read from a single sample in a study of blood T cells in healthy people across ages. Each CDR3 protein is one row after TCRdb ran MiXCR on the 5' RACE reads. This table holds 1,500,000 or so distinct CDR3 sequences, roughly two fifths found once. Input material: blood. The receptors were sampled from a woman aged 18-35 years in good health. Both conserved end residues are part of each CDR3. The D gene is left open where the match is weak. Clone size is stated in some rows and not others, as once, few, many or a class when expanded.

clone size: NA
J gene: TRBJ2-7
D gene: NA
V gene: TRBV6-6
CDR3 protein: CASMVSRARKQYF
CDR3 DNA: TGTGCCAGCATGGTTTCACGAGCACGCAAGCAGTACTTC

clone size: few
J gene: TRBJ2-7
D gene: TRBD2
V gene: TRBV7-9
CDR3 protein: CASSPGLAAAYEQYF
CDR3 DNA: TGTGCCAGCAGCCCTGGACTAGCGGCAGCCTACGAGCAGTACTTC

clone size: few
J gene: TRBJ2-1
D gene: TRBD2
V gene: TRBV5-4
CDR3 protein: CASSYPSGSLNEQFF
CDR3 DNA: TGTGCCAGCAGCTATCCTAGCGGGAGTTTGAATGAGCAGTTCTTC

clone size: NA
J gene: TRBJ2-5
D gene: NA
V gene: TRBV10-3
CDR3 protein: CAISDSRPAGETQYF
CDR3 DNA: TGTGCCATCAGTGACTCGAGACCAGCCGGAGAGACCCAGTACTTC

clone size: NA
J gene: TRBJ1-2
D gene: TRBD1
V gene: TRBV5-1
CDR3 protein: CASSLEGRGPTYTF
CDR3 DNA: TGCGCCAGCAGCTTGGAAGGCAGGGGGCCAACCTACACCTTC

clone size: few
J gene: TRBJ1-2
D gene: NA
V gene: TRBV20-1
CDR3 protein: CSANDYGYTF
CDR3 DNA: TGCAGTGCTAATGACTATGGCTACACCTTC

clone size: NA
J gene: TRBJ1-2
D gene: NA
V gene: TRBV29-1
CDR3 protein: CSVVGVTHYGYTF
CDR3 DNA: TGCAGCGTTGTCGGGGTTACCCACTATGGCTACACCTTC

clone size: few
J gene: TRBJ1-2
D gene: TRBD1
V gene: TRBV3-1
CDR3 protein: CASSHPLVEGAEGYTF
CDR3 DNA: TGTGCCAGCAGCCACCCCCTGGTAGAGGGGGCGGAGGGCTACACCTTC

clone size: NA
J gene: TRBJ2-1
D gene: NA
V gene: TRBV15
CDR3 protein: CATNPGGSYNEQFF
CDR3 DNA: TGTGCCACCAACCCTGGGGGGTCCTACAATGAGCAGTTCTTC

clone size: NA
J gene: TRBJ2-5
D gene: NA
V gene: TRBV20-1
CDR3 protein: CSTLDEVSRVTQYF
CDR3 DNA: TGCAGTACCTTGGATGAGGTGTCTCGTGTGACCCAGTACTTC

clone size: few
J gene: TRBJ2-7
D gene: NA
V gene: TRBV12-3/TRBV12-4
CDR3 protein: CASSVGAGSSYEQYF
CDR3 DNA: TGTGCCAGCAGCGTCGGCGCCGGTAGCTCCTACGAGCAGTACTTC

clone size: NA
J gene: TRBJ2-1
D gene: NA
V gene: TRBV24-1
CDR3 protein: CATTARYPNEQFF
CDR3 DNA: TGTGCCACCACAGCTCGGTACCCAAATGAGCAGTTCTTC

clone size: few
J gene: TRBJ2-7
D gene: TRBD2
V gene: TRBV20-1
CDR3 protein: CSAGLGYYEQYF
CDR3 DNA: TGCAGCGCGGGACTAGGCTATTACGAGCAGTACTTC

clone size: NA
J gene: TRBJ2-4
D gene: NA
V gene: TRBV11-2
CDR3 protein: CASSLDRQGEAQYF
CDR3 DNA: TGTGCCAGCAGCTTAGATCGTCAGGGGGAGGCCCAGTACTTC

clone size: NA
J gene: TRBJ2-7
D gene: TRBD2
V gene: TRBV12-3/TRBV12-4
CDR3 protein: CASAGTKNNEQYF
CDR3 DNA: TGTGCCAGCGCGGGGACTAAGAACAATGAGCAGTACTTC

clone size: NA
J gene: TRBJ1-2
D gene: NA
V gene: TRBV9
CDR3 protein: CASSLMGGSDGYTF
CDR3 DNA: TGTGCCAGCAGCCTCATGGGGGGTTCTGATGGCTACACCTTC

clone size: NA
J gene: TRBJ2-7
D gene: NA
V gene: TRBV12-3/TRBV12-4
CDR3 protein: CASRNSGTTYEQYF
CDR3 DNA: TGTGCCAGCAGGAATTCCGGGACAACCTACGAGCAGTACTTC

clone size: NA
J gene: TRBJ2-1
D gene: NA
V gene: TRBV24-1
CDR3 protein: CATSDPVADNSYNEQFF
CDR3 DNA: TGTGCCACCAGTGATCCAGTAGCGGATAACTCCTACAATGAGCAGTTCTTC

clone size: NA
J gene: TRBJ2-5
D gene: NA
V gene: TRBV7-9
CDR3 protein: CASSDRDNFQETQYF
CDR3 DNA: TGTGCCAGCAGCGACCGGGACAACTTCCAAGAGACCCAGTACTTC

clone size: few
J gene: TRBJ2-1
D gene: NA
V gene: TRBV3-1
CDR3 protein: CASSHGLQGTYNEQFF
CDR3 DNA: TGTGCCAGCAGCCACGGATTACAAGGGACCTACAATGAGCAGTTCTTC

clone size: NA
J gene: TRBJ2-3
D gene: TRBD2
V gene: TRBV11-2
CDR3 protein: CASSEWGGRSTDTQYF
CDR3 DNA: TGTGCCAGCAGCGAATGGGGCGGGAGGAGCACAGATACGCAGTATTTT

clone size: NA
J gene: TRBJ2-3
D gene: NA
V gene: TRBV4-3
CDR3 protein: CASSQEGGGGGDTQYF
CDR3 DNA: TGCGCCAGCAGCCAAGAGGGTGGGGGCGGGGGAGATACGCAGTATTTT

clone size: few
J gene: TRBJ1-2
D gene: NA
V gene: TRBV20-1
CDR3 protein: CSGTGDYGYTF
CDR3 DNA: TGCAGTGGGACGGGAGACTATGGCTACACCTTC

clone size: NA
J gene: TRBJ1-5
D gene: TRBD1
V gene: TRBV20-1
CDR3 protein: CSARVQTGAELYSNQPQHF
CDR3 DNA: TGCAGTGCTAGAGTTCAGACAGGGGCCGAATTGTATAGCAATCAGCCCCAGCATTTT